The clone carrying this TCR beta chain occurred a few times. Antigen unknown. TCRdb reprocessed the 5' RACE reads with MiXCR, giving one entry per CDR3 protein. The sample shows 300,000 to 350,000 distinct CDR3 sequences, around 15% of them seen only once. Germline CDR1 is SGHRS and CDR2 is YFSETQ. The CDR3 consists of 14 residues. Trimming cost V 0 bases and J 4 bases, with 10 bases left between them. These data come from a study of CD8 T cells in ankylosing spondylitis. Study-level results: Some of these motif variants have turned up before, in reports on reactive arthritis synovial fluid and blood. CD8+ disease-linked clones were present at relatively low frequencies in blood. Roughly eight highly homologous variants made up a TCR beta motif that seemed to typify ankylosing spondylitis blood.

The sample was blood, either unsorted or a sorted T cell fraction (not recorded which). The V gene is TRBV5-1, the J gene TRBJ2-5; D not resolved. The clonotype originates from a male donor with ankylosing spondylitis or in good health (not recorded which). Here the CDR3 DNA reads TGCGCCAGCAGCTTGGACCACTCACGAGAGACCCAGTACTTC. Protein sequence: CASSLDHSRETQYF.